This TCR beta chain appears in the sequencing data of a study of T cell responses to AZD1222 COVID-19 vaccine. With V trimmed by 11 bases and J by 6 bases, 10 bases remained unmatched. The CDR3 contains 14 residues. Germline V lookup: CDR1 ENHRY, CDR2 SYGVKD. As to this clone: Its specificity is not known.

Measured with immunoSEQ multiplex PCR; TCRdb has only the in-frame clones, and not every one. The sample lists some 160,000 clones, 91% occurring once. General study results and limits: It should be noted that donors were predominantly white British and more often female, and clonal diversity was possibly underestimated. Baseline serology detected seropositivity in only five or six AZD1222 recipients. Sampling that yielded the repertoires occurred only after the peak T cell response.

This rearrangement joins TRBV10-3 to TRBJ1-4, with 9 bases lining up with TRBD1. The sequence was obtained from an adult in good health. The sequenced sample was peripheral blood, obtained on day 0 of AZD1222 vaccination. CDR3 DNA: TGTGCCGCCGCGAGGGGACAGGGTGATGAAAAACTGTTTTTT. Translated, it gives CAAARGQGDEKLFF.